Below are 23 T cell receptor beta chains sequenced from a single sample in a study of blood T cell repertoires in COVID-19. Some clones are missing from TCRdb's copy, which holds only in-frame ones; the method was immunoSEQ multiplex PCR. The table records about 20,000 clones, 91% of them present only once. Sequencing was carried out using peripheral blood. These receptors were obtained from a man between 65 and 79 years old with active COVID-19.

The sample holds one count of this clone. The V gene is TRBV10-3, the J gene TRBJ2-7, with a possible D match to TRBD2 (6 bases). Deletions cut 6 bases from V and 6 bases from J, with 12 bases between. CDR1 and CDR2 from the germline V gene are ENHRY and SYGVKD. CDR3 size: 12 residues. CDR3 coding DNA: TGTGCCATCAGGGGGGACTCTAGCGAGCAGTACTTC. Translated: CAIRGDSSEQYF.

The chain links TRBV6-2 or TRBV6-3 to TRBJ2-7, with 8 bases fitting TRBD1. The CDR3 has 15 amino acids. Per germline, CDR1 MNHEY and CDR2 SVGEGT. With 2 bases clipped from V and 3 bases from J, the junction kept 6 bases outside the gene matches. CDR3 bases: TGTGCCAGCAGTTACCCGACAGGGGTAATCTACGAGCAGTACTTC. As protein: CASSYPTGVIYEQYF.

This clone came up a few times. CDR3 sequence: CSASRQDNYGYTF. The CDR3 DNA follows: TGCAGTGCTAGTAGACAGGATAACTATGGCTACACCTTC. V gene TRBV20-1 combines with J gene TRBJ1-2, with a tentative D call TRBD1 (6 bases). Germline CDR1 is DFQATT and CDR2 is SNEGSKA (reference sequence). With 3 bases removed from V and 1 base from J, the gap between germline ends came to 9 bases. The CDR3 is made up of 13 amino acids.

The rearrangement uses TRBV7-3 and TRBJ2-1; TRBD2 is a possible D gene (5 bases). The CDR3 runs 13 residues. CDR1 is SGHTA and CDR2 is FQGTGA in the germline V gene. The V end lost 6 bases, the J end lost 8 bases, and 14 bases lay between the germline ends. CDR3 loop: CASSWTPTHEQFF. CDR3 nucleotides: TGTGCCAGCAGTTGGACTCCTACCCATGAGCAGTTCTTC.

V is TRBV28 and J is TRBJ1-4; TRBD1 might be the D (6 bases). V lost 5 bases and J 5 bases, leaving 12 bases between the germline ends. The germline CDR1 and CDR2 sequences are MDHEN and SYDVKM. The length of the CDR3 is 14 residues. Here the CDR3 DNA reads TGTGCCAGCAGTACCGGGACAATAAATGAAAAACTGTTTTTT. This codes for CASSTGTINEKLFF. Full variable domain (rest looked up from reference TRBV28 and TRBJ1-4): DVKVTQSSRYLVKRTGEKVFLECVQDMDHENMFWYRQDPGLGLRLIYFSYDVKMKEKGDIPEGYSVSREKKERFSLILESASTNQTSMYLCASSTGTINEKLFFGSGTQLSVL.

The CDR3: CASSLSILAGGAGTDTQYF. The CDR3 coding sequence is TGTGCCAGCAGCTTATCGATACTAGCGGGGGGGGCGGGCACAGATACGCAGTATTTT. This rearrangement joins TRBV7-2 to TRBJ2-3; 13 bases agree with TRBD2. The CDR3 runs 19 residues. The germline V gene has CDR1 SGHTA and CDR2 FQGNSA. Trimming removed 2 bases from V and 1 base from J; junction bases left unmatched: 9.

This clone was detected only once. CDR3 in amino acids: CASSRQGGYTGELFF. For the CDR3, the DNA is TGTGCCAGTAGCCGACAGGGAGGATACACCGGGGAGCTGTTTTTT. The rearrangement uses TRBV19 and TRBJ2-2, with D maybe TRBD1 (7 bases). Between the trimmed V and J ends, which lost 6 bases and 3 bases, there was a span of 14 bases. CDR3 length: 15 residues. Germline V gene data show CDR1 as LNHDA and CDR2 as SQIVND (reference sequence).

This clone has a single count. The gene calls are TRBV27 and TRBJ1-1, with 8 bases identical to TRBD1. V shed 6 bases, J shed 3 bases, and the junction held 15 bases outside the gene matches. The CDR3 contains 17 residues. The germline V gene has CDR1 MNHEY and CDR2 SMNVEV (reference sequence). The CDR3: CASSPGDRGGVDTEAFF. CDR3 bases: TGTGCCAGCAGCCCCGGAGACAGGGGCGGGGTGGACACTGAAGCTTTCTTT.

The CDR3 DNA reads TGTGCCAGCAGTTTTGGTGAGCCCGAGACCGGGACTGAAGCTTTCTTT. This translates into CASSFGEPETGTEAFF. V is TRBV6-5 and J is TRBJ1-1, with D unclear. The CDR3 sequence is 16 residues long. The V end was cut by 4 bases, the J end by 5 bases, with 20 bases between. Germline V gives CDR1 MNHEY, CDR2 SVGAGI.

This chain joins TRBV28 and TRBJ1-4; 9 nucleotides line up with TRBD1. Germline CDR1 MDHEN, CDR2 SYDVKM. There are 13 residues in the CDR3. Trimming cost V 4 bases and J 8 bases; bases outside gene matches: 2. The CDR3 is CASSSGTGEKLFF. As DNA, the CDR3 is TGTGCCAGCAGTTCCGGGACAGGGGAAAAACTGTTTTTT.

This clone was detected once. CDR3 nucleotide sequence: TGTGCCAGCTCACAACCCCCAGGGAGGGGCACCGGGGAGCTGTTTTTT. Protein product: CASSQPPGRGTGELFF. The gene calls are TRBV18 and TRBJ2-2, with 7 nucleotides matching TRBD2. Germline-derived CDR1 and CDR2 are KGHSH and LQKENI. This CDR3 is built from 16 residues. V shed 4 bases, J shed 4 bases, and the junction held 9 bases outside the gene matches.

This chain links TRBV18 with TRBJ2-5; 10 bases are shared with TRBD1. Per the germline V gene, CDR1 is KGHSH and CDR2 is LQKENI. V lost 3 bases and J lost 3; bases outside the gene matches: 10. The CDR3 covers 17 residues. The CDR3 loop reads CASSPLIIGTGEETQYF. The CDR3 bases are TGTGCCAGCTCACCTCTTATTATCGGGACAGGGGAAGAGACCCAGTACTTC.

The CDR3 DNA reads TGCAGCGTTGTGTACAGGGGAAACACCATATATTTT. Its translation is CSVVYRGNTIYF. J is TRBJ1-3 and V is TRBV29-1; weak D call: TRBD1 (5 bases). The V gene lost 4 bases and the J gene lost 4 bases, with 8 bases spanning the gap. Germline V gene data show CDR1 as SQVTM and CDR2 as ANQGSEA. CDR3 length: 12 amino acids.

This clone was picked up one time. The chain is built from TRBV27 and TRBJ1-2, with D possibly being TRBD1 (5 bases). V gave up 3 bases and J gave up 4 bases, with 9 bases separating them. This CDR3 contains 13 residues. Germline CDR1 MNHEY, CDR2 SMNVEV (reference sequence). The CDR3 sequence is CASSLAGPYGYTF. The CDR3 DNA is TGTGCCAGCAGTTTGGCAGGGCCCTATGGCTACACCTTC.

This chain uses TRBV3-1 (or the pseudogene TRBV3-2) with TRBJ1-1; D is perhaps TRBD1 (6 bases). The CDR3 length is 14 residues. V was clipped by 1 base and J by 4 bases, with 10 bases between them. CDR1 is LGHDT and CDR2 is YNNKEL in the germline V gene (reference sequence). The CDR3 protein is CASSQGQASTEAFF. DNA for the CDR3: TGTGCCAGCAGCCAAGGACAGGCTTCCACTGAAGCTTTCTTT.

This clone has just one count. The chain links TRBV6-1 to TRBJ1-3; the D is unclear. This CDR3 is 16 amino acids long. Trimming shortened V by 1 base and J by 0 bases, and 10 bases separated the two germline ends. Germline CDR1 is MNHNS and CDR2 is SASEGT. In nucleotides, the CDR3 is TGTGCCAGCAGTGAAGACAGCAAGGTCTCTGGAAACACCATATATTTT. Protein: CASSEDSKVSGNTIYF.

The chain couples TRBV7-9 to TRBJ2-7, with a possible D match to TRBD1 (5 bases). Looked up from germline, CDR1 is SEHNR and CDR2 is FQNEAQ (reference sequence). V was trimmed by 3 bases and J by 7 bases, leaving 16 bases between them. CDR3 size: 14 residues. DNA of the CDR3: TGTGCCAGCAGCTTGGTGGCAGGGCTGGGAGAGCAGTACTTC. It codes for CASSLVAGLGEQYF.

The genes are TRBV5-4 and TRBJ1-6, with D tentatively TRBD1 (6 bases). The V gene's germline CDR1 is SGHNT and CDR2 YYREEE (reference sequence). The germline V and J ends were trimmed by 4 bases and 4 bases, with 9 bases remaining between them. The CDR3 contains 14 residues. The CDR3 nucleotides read TGTGCCAGCAGCATGGACAGATATAATTCACCCCTCCACTTT. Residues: CASSMDRYNSPLHF.

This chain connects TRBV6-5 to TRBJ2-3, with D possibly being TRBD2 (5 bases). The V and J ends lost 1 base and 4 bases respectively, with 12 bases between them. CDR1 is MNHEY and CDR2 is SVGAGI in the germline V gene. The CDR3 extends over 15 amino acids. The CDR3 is CASSYWGLAADTQYF. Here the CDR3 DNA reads TGTGCCAGCAGTTACTGGGGTCTAGCCGCAGATACGCAGTATTTT.

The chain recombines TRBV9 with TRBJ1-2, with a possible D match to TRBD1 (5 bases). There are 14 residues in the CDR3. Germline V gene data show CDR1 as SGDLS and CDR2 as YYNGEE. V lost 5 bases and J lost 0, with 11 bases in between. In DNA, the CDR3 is TGTGCCAGCAGTGGGGCGCCCGCTAACTATGGCTACACCTTC. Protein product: CASSGAPANYGYTF.

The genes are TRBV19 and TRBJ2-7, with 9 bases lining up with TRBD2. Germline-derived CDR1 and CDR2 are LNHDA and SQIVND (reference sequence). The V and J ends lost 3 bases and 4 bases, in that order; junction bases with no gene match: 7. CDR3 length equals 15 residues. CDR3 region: CASSIVAGATYEQYF. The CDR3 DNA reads TGTGCCAGTAGTATTGTAGCGGGAGCAACATACGAGCAGTACTTC.

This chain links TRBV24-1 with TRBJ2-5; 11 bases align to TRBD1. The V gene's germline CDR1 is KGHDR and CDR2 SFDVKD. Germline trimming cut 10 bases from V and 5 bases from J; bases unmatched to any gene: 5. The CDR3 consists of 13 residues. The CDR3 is CATGQGVGETQYF. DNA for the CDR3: TGTGCCACGGGACAGGGGGTTGGGGAGACCCAGTACTTC.

DNA for the CDR3: TGTGCCAGCTCACCACCGGTACTTTTACAGGGCCGAGCGAGGGAGCAGTACTTC. Its protein product is CASSPPVLLQGRAREQYF. V gene TRBV18 combines with J gene TRBJ2-7; a weak D match, TRBD1 (6 bases). The CDR3 loop spans 18 amino acids. V was pared by 0 bases and J by 7 bases, with 25 bases between. Germline assignment: CDR1 KGHSH and CDR2 LQKENI.